The clone carrying this T cell receptor beta chain is medium-sized in the sample. What it binds is unknown. A marrow graft followed busulfan-fludarabine conditioning, with cyclophosphamide on days +3 and +4. The data were obtained in a study of T cells after posttransplantation cyclophosphamide. This CDR3 has 13 residues. Germline V CDR1 and CDR2: ENHRY, SYGVKD. Between the trimmed V and J ends, which lost 10 bases and 0 bases, there was a span of 10 bases. The protocol was immunoSEQ multiplex PCR, while the TCRdb copy is restricted to in-frame clones and leaves out a portion. This table holds about 7,200 clones with no singletons; the top ten claim about 10%. Regarding the study as a whole: Tissue-infiltrating T cells from skin or gut overlapped little with blood T cells.

The receptor was isolated from a female patient aged 45-65 years who received an allogeneic stem cell transplant from a related donor, was CMV-positive, and had no GVHD. Some of the T cells might come from the graft donor. Here the sequenced sample was PBMCs, taken after allogeneic stem cell transplant with posttransplant cyclophosphamide. The V gene is TRBV10-3, the J gene TRBJ1-3; a weak D match, TRBD1 (6 bases). In DNA, the CDR3 is TGTGCCACCTCACAGGGCTCTGGAAACACCATATATTTT. This gives the protein CATSQGSGNTIYF.